This T cell receptor beta chain was observed in a study of cytomegalovirus exposure and HLA in healthy donors. Here immunoSEQ multiplex PCR was the method, and the copy in TCRdb shows in-frame clones only, minus some. Here the sample spans 100,000 to 150,000 clones, roughly 89% being singletons. Germline CDR1 LGHNA, CDR2 YNFKEQ. V was pared by 4 bases and J by 4 bases, with 4 bases between. This CDR3 has 12 amino acids. Findings of the study overall: Altogether, more than 150 TCR beta chains were recorded as cytomegalovirus-associated. Rarity held for most TCR sequences, but there were some public TCRs that occurred in many donors.

Turning to this clone: As yet, its antigen is unknown.

Material: PBMCs. This TCR was sampled from a woman aged 18-29 years in good health and CMV-seronegative. The chain employs TRBV4-2 and TRBJ2-2, with D unresolved. The DNA for the CDR3 is TGTGCCAGCAGCCCTCCCACCGGGGAGCTGTTTTTT. The encoded protein is CASSPPTGELFF.